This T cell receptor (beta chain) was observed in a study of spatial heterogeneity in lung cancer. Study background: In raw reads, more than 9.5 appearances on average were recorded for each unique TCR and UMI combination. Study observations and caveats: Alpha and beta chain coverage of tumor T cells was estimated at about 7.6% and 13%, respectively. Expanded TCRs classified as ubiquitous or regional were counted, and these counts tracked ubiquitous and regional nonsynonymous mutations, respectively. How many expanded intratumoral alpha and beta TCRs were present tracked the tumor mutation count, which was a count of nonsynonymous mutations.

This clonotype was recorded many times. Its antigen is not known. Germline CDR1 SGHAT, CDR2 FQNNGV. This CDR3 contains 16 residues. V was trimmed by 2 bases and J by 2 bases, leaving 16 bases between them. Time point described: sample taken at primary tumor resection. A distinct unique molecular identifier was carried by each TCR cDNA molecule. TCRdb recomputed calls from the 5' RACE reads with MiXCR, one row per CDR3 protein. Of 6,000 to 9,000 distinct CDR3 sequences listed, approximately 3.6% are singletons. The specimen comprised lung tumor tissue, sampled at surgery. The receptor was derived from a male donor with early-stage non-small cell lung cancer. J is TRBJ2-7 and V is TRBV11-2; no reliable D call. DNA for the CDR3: TGTGCCAGCAGCTTATTACCGGCAGGATTAGCCTACGAGCAGTACTTC. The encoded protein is CASSLLPAGLAYEQYF.